These T cell receptor beta chains were read from a single sample in a study of T cell responses to AZD1222 COVID-19 vaccine. The method was immunoSEQ multiplex PCR; TCRdb's version includes in-frame clones alone and lacks a portion of them. Altogether 120,000 or so clones are present, about 89% being singletons, with the ten largest covering about 29%. Sequenced here: peripheral blood, sampled on day 0 of AZD1222 vaccination. The receptors were gathered from an adult in good health. The CDR3 runs from the conserved cysteine through the conserved F or W. A D gene is named only where the DNA matches it firmly. Clone size is given for some rows only: seen once, a few or many times, or a class if the clone is expanded.

D gene	clone size	J gene	V gene	CDR3 protein	CDR3 DNA
TRBD1	-	TRBJ1-1	TRBV4-3	CASSQADRENTEAFF	TGCGCCAGCAGCCAAGCGGACAGGGAGAACACTGAAGCTTTCTTT
-	few	TRBJ1-1	TRBV30	CACTPGVTEAFF	TGTGCCTGCACGCCAGGGGTAACTGAAGCTTTCTTT
-	-	TRBJ2-2	TRBV5-5	CASSLGGQVSGELFF	TGTGCCAGCAGCCTGGGCGGCCAGGTCTCTGGGGAGCTGTTTTTT
-	once	TRBJ2-2	TRBV7-9	CASGVFEGPSTGELFF	TGTGCCAGCGGAGTCTTCGAGGGGCCGAGCACCGGGGAGCTGTTTTTT
TRBD1	-	TRBJ2-4	TRBV29-1	CSAGTGKNIQYF	TGCAGCGCCGGGACAGGGAAAAACATTCAGTACTTC
-	few	TRBJ2-7	TRBV2	CASGSGGFLYEQYF	TGTGCCAGCGGGAGCGGCGGGTTCCTCTACGAGCAGTACTTC
-	few	TRBJ1-5	TRBV2	CASNPQGNNQPQHF	TGTGCCAGCAACCCCCAGGGTAACAATCAGCCCCAGCATTTT
-	once	TRBJ1-1	TRBV12-3/TRBV12-4	CASSLLQDTEAFF	TGTGCCAGCAGTCTTCTCCAGGACACTGAAGCTTTCTTT
-	-	TRBJ2-2	TRBV3-1/TRBV3-2	CASSQLRDKTNTGELFF	TGTGCCAGCAGCCAATTGCGGGACAAAACGAACACCGGGGAGCTGTTTTTT
TRBD2	-	TRBJ2-7	TRBV7-2	CASSLSGGETYEQYF	TGTGCCAGCAGCTTGAGCGGGGGAGAAACATACGAGCAGTACTTC
-	once	TRBJ2-1	TRBV7-7	CASSLLGSYNEQFF	TGTGCTAGCAGCTTACTTGGATCGTACAATGAGCAGTTCTTC
-	-	TRBJ2-3	TRBV7-3	CASGPLGEGTDTQYF	TGTGCCAGCGGTCCCTTAGGGGAGGGCACAGATACGCAGTATTTT
-	-	TRBJ1-3	TRBV5-1	CASRTPGSGNTIYF	TGCGCCAGCAGGACACCAGGCTCTGGAAACACCATATATTTT
TRBD1	-	TRBJ2-1	TRBV5-1	CASSPGQGYNEQFF	TGCGCCAGCAGCCCCGGACAGGGTTACAATGAGCAGTTCTTC
-	-	TRBJ1-6	TRBV10-3	CAISERDSVVDSPLHF	TGTGCCATCAGTGAAAGGGACTCTGTCGTTGATTCACCCCTCCACTTT
TRBD2	-	TRBJ2-7	TRBV19	CASGRLSSYEQYF	TGTGCCAGCGGGAGGTTAAGCTCCTACGAGCAGTACTTC
-	-	TRBJ1-6	TRBV21-1	CASSKARGTSEYSPLHF	TGTGCCAGCAGCAAAGCGCGGGGGACGAGTGAGTATTCACCCCTCCACTTT
-	-	TRBJ1-3	TRBV2	CASSDTVGNTIYF	TGTGCCAGCAGTGACACTGTAGGAAACACCATATATTTT
TRBD1	-	TRBJ2-2	TRBV15	CATSRDGTGLNTGELFF	TGTGCCACCAGCAGAGATGGGACAGGGTTGAACACCGGGGAGCTGTTTTTT
-	-	TRBJ1-3	TRBV5-5	CASSSGTGGNTIYF	TGTGCCAGCAGCTCGGGAACAGGGGGAAACACCATATATTTT
-	-	TRBJ2-3	TRBV21-1	CASSRALVTPDTQYF	TGTGCCAGCAGCAGAGCTCTAGTGACCCCAGATACGCAGTATTTT
-	-	TRBJ2-5	TRBV6-6	CASRRGAQETQYF	TGTGCCAGCCGACGGGGGGCCCAAGAGACCCAGTACTTC
-	-	TRBJ2-1	TRBV12-3/TRBV12-4	CASSLPPANEQFF	TGTGCCAGCAGTTTACCCCCGGCGAATGAGCAGTTCTTC
-	once	TRBJ2-2	TRBV5-1	CASSFGQPTGELFF	TGCGCCAGCAGCTTTGGACAGCCCACCGGGGAGCTGTTTTTT
-	-	TRBJ2-3	TRBV5-1	CASGGGTDTQYF	TGCGCCAGCGGCGGAGGGACAGATACGCAGTATTTT
TRBD1	-	TRBJ2-3	TRBV20-1	CSASYGTGSTDTQYF	TGCAGTGCTAGTTACGGGACAGGGAGCACAGATACGCAGTATTTT
TRBD1	-	TRBJ1-1	TRBV7-9	CASSPTGGGTEAFF	TGTGCCAGCAGCCCGACAGGGGGCGGAACTGAAGCTTTCTTT
-	few	TRBJ1-1	TRBV9	CASSVGVGPSTEAFF	TGTGCCAGCAGCGTAGGGGTAGGGCCCAGCACTGAAGCTTTCTTT
-	once	TRBJ2-3	TRBV12-3/TRBV12-4	CASSFTTDTQYF	TGTGCCAGCAGTTTCACGACAGATACGCAGTATTTT
-	-	TRBJ2-7	TRBV7-9	CASSRQTYEQYF	TGTGCCAGCAGCCGACAGACCTACGAGCAGTACTTC
TRBD1	-	TRBJ1-1	TRBV18	CGTPPPDRGNTEAFF	TGTGGGACACCCCCCCCGGACAGGGGAAACACTGAAGCTTTCTTT
-	-	TRBJ2-1	TRBV27	CASSLYRGDLYNEQFF	TGTGCCAGCAGTTTATATCGAGGGGACCTCTACAATGAGCAGTTCTTC
-	-	TRBJ1-2	TRBV19	CASSPGDTPTYGYTF	TGTGCCAGTAGTCCAGGGGACACCCCCACCTATGGCTACACCTTC
TRBD2	-	TRBJ2-2	TRBV30	CAWRIGTSGTTGELFF	TGTGCCTGGAGGATCGGGACTAGCGGAACCACCGGGGAGCTGTTTTTT
-	few	TRBJ1-1	TRBV19	CASKRGWGGFEAFF	TGTGCCAGTAAGAGGGGTTGGGGAGGATTTGAAGCTTTCTTT
-	-	TRBJ1-5	TRBV5-5	CASSLAWTHFHQPQHF	TGTGCCAGCAGCTTGGCCTGGACACATTTCCATCAGCCCCAGCATTTT
-	-	TRBJ1-3	TRBV28	CASSFGSSGNTIYF	TGTGCCAGCAGTTTCGGAAGCTCTGGAAACACCATATATTTT
-	-	TRBJ1-4	TRBV9	CASSVGSTNEKLFF	TGTGCCAGCAGCGTGGGGTCAACTAATGAAAAACTGTTTTTT
-	-	TRBJ2-7	TRBV6-1	CASSEALGQGSSYEQYF	TGTGCCAGCAGTGAAGCGCTGGGGCAGGGGAGCTCCTACGAGCAGTACTTC